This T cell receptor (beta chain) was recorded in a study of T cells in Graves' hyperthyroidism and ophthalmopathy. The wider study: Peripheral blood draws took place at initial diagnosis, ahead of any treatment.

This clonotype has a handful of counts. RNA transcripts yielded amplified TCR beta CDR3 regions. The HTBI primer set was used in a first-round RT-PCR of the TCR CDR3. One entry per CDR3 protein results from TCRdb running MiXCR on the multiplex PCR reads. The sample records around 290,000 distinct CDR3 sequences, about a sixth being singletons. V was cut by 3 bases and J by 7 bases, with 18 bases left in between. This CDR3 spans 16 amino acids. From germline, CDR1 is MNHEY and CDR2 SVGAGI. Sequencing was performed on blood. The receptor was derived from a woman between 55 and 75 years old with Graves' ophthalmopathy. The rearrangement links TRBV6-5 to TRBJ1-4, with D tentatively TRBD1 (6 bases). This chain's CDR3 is CASSYRPGTMGEKLFF. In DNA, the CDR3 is TGTGCCAGCAGTTATCGACCCGGGACAATGGGTGAAAAACTGTTTTTT.